The TCR beta chain under discussion was sequenced for a study of shared clonotypes between healthy human individuals. Study at large: Each donor had three CD4 naive, three CD4 memory, two CD8 naive and one CD8 memory plate.

The CDR3 sequence is 14 residues long. V was shortened by 3 bases and J by 7 bases, with 12 bases between the two germline ends. Germline CDR1 SGHTA, CDR2 FQGTGA. Per the authors' pipeline: ImmunoSEQ yielded junction-only sequences lacking quality scores, so filtering differed. The data were produced by immunoSEQ multiplex PCR, yet TCRdb's version contains in-frame clones alone and is incomplete. That table supplies the V and J calls and clone size; D and trimming were determined from the DNA. Of 2 million to 3 million clones in the sample, under 95% were seen once. Study-wide findings and caveats: Generation probabilities of non-shared clonotypes were lower (relative to those shared by all four donors).

Points on this clone: Antigen unknown.

The gene calls are TRBV7-3 and TRBJ2-2; D possibly corresponds to TRBD2 (5 bases). This TCR came from a man between 18 and 29 years old in good health. Some clones in this sample may be carry-over from other donors' samples. Sequenced: naive CD4+ T cells from PBMCs. The subset was: CD45RA+ positively selected. Here the CDR3 DNA reads TGTGCCAGCAGCTTCCGGCCTGAGGGCGGGGAGCTGTTTTTT. It translates to CASSFRPEGGELFF.